Shown below are 3 T cell receptor beta chains from a single sample sequenced in a study of T cells in localized non-small cell lung cancer. Profiled with immunoSEQ multiplex PCR; TCRdb holds only in-frame clones, not every one. The profile shows around 35,000 clones, around 93% of them singletons. Sequenced here: peripheral blood, sampled before any cancer treatment. These receptors were collected from a female donor older than 55 with stage I lung adenocarcinoma.

The rearrangement joins TRBV11-2 to TRBJ1-1; no firm D call. Germline lookup yields CDR1 SGHAT and CDR2 FQNNGV. Trimming cost V 2 bases and J 5 bases, with 6 bases left between them. There are 12 residues in the CDR3. CDR3 residues: CASSLSRTEAFF. Written as DNA, the CDR3 is TGTGCCAGCAGCTTAAGCCGAACTGAAGCTTTCTTT.

The chain uses TRBV6-6 and TRBJ2-1; D perhaps matches TRBD1 (6 bases). Germline V gene sequence: CDR1 MNHNY, CDR2 SVGAGI (reference sequence). V dropped 10 bases and J dropped 5 bases, with 18 bases sitting between them. The CDR3 runs to 14 residues. The CDR3 region has the DNA TGTGCCACTCTTCCCGGACAGACGAACAATGAGCAGTTCTTC. This sequence encodes CATLPGQTNNEQFF.

The J gene is TRBJ1-5, the V gene TRBV28, with 9 bases matching TRBD1. Looked up from germline, CDR1 is MDHEN and CDR2 is SYDVKM. V gave up 2 bases and J gave up 5 bases; unmatched junction bases: 4. The CDR3 runs to 15 residues. DNA of the CDR3: TGTGCCAGCAGTTTAGGACAGGGGTTGCATCAGCCCCAGCATTTT. Amino acids: CASSLGQGLHQPQHF.